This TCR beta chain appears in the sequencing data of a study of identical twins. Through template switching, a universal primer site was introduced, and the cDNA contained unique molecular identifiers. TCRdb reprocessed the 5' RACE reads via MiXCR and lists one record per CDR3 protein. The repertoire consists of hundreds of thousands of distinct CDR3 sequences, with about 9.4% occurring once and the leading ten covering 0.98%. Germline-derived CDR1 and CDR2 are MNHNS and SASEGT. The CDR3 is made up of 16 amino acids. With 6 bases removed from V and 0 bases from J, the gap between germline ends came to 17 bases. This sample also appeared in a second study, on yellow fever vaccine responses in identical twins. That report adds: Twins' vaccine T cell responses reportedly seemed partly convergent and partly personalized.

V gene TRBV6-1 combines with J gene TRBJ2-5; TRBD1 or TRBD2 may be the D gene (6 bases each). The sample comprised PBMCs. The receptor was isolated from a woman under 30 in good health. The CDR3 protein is CASRAAPGAYQETQYF. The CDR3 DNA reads TGTGCCAGCAGAGCTGCCCCGGGGGCGTACCAAGAGACCCAGTACTTC.